The 32 T cell receptor beta chains below come from one sample, sequenced in a study of cytomegalovirus exposure and HLA in healthy donors. The PCR contained 60 Vbeta and 13 Jbeta primers. Clones were sequenced by immunoSEQ multiplex PCR, and TCRdb holds only the in-frame ones, with some missing. Of about 97,000 clones in the sample, around 80% were seen once. Sample: PBMCs. These TCRs come from a man aged 40-49 years in good health and CMV-seropositive.

This chain joins TRBV30 and TRBJ2-7; D not resolved. This CDR3 spans 13 amino acids. Germline values: CDR1 GTSNPN, CDR2 SVGIG (reference sequence). V dropped 5 bases and J dropped 2 bases, with 13 bases sitting between them. CDR3 nucleotides: TGTGCCTGGTCTAAACCTTCTCCCTACGAGCAGTACTTC. It codes for CAWSKPSPYEQYF.

This chain links TRBV19 with TRBJ1-1; TRBD1 matches at 7 bases. CDR1 and CDR2 from the germline V gene are LNHDA and SQIVND (reference sequence). The CDR3 runs to 13 residues. Unmatched junction bases numbered 4, after V lost 3 bases and J lost 6 bases. CDR3 amino acids: CASSISRGSEAFF. CDR3 sequence (DNA): TGTGCCAGTAGTATCTCCAGGGGGTCTGAAGCTTTCTTT.

This clone was picked up one time. The V gene is TRBV2, the J gene TRBJ2-5; 8 bases fit TRBD2. This CDR3 is built from 20 residues. The V gene end was trimmed by 3 bases and the J gene end by 1 base; junction bases not matched to a gene: 19. Germline CDR1 and CDR2: SNHLY and FYNNEI. The DNA of the CDR3 is TGTGCCAGCAGTGAGCCCGGGGCGGGGGGCCTGCTCGGAGTCCAAGAGACCCAGTACTTC. Translated, it gives CASSEPGAGGLLGVQETQYF.

This chain joins TRBV29-1 and TRBJ2-7; 11 nucleotides agree with TRBD2. The V gene end was trimmed by 7 bases and the J gene end by 5 bases; junction bases not matched to a gene: 7. The CDR3 contains 13 residues. Germline CDR1 reads SQVTM; CDR2 reads ANQGSEA. CDR3 DNA sequence: TGCAGCGCCAGAACTAGCGGGAGTAACGAGCAGTACTTC. It translates to CSARTSGSNEQYF.

The rearrangement joins TRBV9 to TRBJ2-1; D gene ambiguous. V dropped 3 bases and J dropped 4 bases, with 5 bases sitting between them. CDR3 length: 12 residues. The V gene's germline CDR1 is SGDLS and CDR2 YYNGEE. CDR3 amino acids: CASSAMYNEQFF. The CDR3 DNA reads as TGTGCCAGCAGCGCCATGTACAATGAGCAGTTCTTC.

The chain uses TRBV7-9 and TRBJ1-1; D gene ambiguous. The CDR3 is made up of 13 amino acids. Trimming removed 5 bases from V and 3 bases from J, with 10 bases in between. Germline values: CDR1 SEHNR, CDR2 FQNEAQ (reference sequence). The CDR3 sequence is CASSVELDTEAFF. The CDR3 DNA sequence: TGTGCCAGCAGCGTCGAGCTGGACACTGAAGCTTTCTTT.

The V and J genes are TRBV18 and TRBJ2-5, with D unresolved. The DNA matches TRBJ2-7 better at its end, which makes the J call doubtful. Germline V lookup: CDR1 KGHSH, CDR2 LQKENI. This CDR3 comprises 13 residues. CDR3 region: CASSPPAGYEQYF. The CDR3 bases are TGTGCCAGCTCACCACCAGCCGGGTACGAGCAGTACTTC.

The gene calls are TRBV19 and TRBJ1-3; D not resolved. V was clipped by 0 bases and J by 0 bases, with 9 bases between them. There are 16 residues in the CDR3. Germline V gene data show CDR1 as LNHDA and CDR2 as SQIVND (reference sequence). The CDR3 protein is CASSIDRPGSGNTIYF. CDR3 in DNA: TGTGCCAGTAGTATAGATCGCCCGGGCTCTGGAAACACCATATATTTT.

The chain joins TRBV28 to TRBJ2-1; D possibly corresponds to TRBD2 (5 bases). From germline, CDR1 is MDHEN and CDR2 SYDVKM. This CDR3 spans 14 amino acids. V was cut by 7 bases and J by 7 bases, with 17 bases left in between. The CDR3 is CASNTQRYRNEQFF. In nucleotides, the CDR3 is TGTGCCAGCAACACGCAGCGGTACCGGAATGAGCAGTTCTTC.

The rearrangement links TRBV11-2 to TRBJ2-7, with TRBD2 identical over 7 bases. Germline V gives CDR1 SGHAT, CDR2 FQNNGV. The CDR3 sequence is 16 residues long. V lost 1 base to trimming and J lost 2 bases; unmatched junction nucleotides: 8. CDR3 coding DNA: TGTGCCAGCAGCTTAGCATCGGTGGGGGGGACCTACGAGCAGTACTTC. Translated: CASSLASVGGTYEQYF. Based on the CDR3 plus reference TRBV11-2 and TRBJ2-7, the full variable domain is EAGVAQSPRYKIIEKRQSVAFWCNPISGHATLYWYQQILGQGPKLLIQFQNNGVVDDSQLPKDRFSAERLKGVDSTLKIQPAKLEDSAVYLCASSLASVGGTYEQYFGPGTRLTVT.

Here the CDR3 reads CASSLVPSGSKGPGEFF. CDR3 DNA sequence: TGTGCCAGCAGCTTAGTACCTAGCGGGAGCAAGGGTCCGGGGGAGTTCTTC. The chain links TRBV11-2 to TRBJ2-1; 10 bases fit TRBD2. After removal of 1 base from V and 14 bases from J, the junction contained 17 bases not matched to a gene. Germline assignment: CDR1 SGHAT and CDR2 FQNNGV. The CDR3 runs to 17 residues. Drawing the rest from reference TRBV11-2 and TRBJ2-1, the complete variable domain is EAGVAQSPRYKIIEKRQSVAFWCNPISGHATLYWYQQILGQGPKLLIQFQNNGVVDDSQLPKDRFSAERLKGVDSTLKIQPAKLEDSAVYLCASSLVPSGSKGPGEFFGPGTRLTVL.

This chain joins TRBV20-1 and TRBJ1-2; D not certain. The V gene lost 6 bases and the J gene lost 1 base, with 6 bases spanning the gap. CDR3 size: 11 residues. Germline CDR1 reads DFQATT; CDR2 reads SNEGSKA (reference sequence). CDR3 region: CSAGINYGYTF. CDR3 bases: TGCAGTGCCGGGATTAACTATGGCTACACCTTC.

The V call is TRBV7-9, the J call TRBJ1-5; D uncertain. The CDR3 contains 15 residues. The germline V gene encodes CDR1 SEHNR and CDR2 FQNEAQ (reference sequence). V lost 4 bases and J lost 0, with 10 bases in between. The CDR3 coding sequence is TGTGCCAGCAGCTCCAACAGCTTTAGCAATCAGCCCCAGCATTTT. This sequence encodes CASSSNSFSNQPQHF.

The chain carries TRBV2 and TRBJ1-1, with D unclear. V was clipped by 2 bases and J by 5 bases, with 15 bases between them. The CDR3 loop spans 15 amino acids. Per the germline V gene, CDR1 is SNHLY and CDR2 is FYNNEI. The CDR3 sequence is CASSEFKRVRTEAFF. In DNA form, the CDR3 reads TGTGCCAGCAGTGAATTTAAGAGGGTCAGGACTGAAGCTTTCTTT.

The chain links TRBV11-2 to TRBJ2-7, with 9 bases fitting TRBD2. The V and J ends lost 6 bases and 0 bases, in that order; junction bases with no gene match: 3. CDR1 SGHAT and CDR2 FQNNGV come from the germline V gene. The CDR3 is 14 amino acids. Here the CDR3 reads CASSIAGDSYEQYF. Here the CDR3 DNA reads TGTGCCAGCAGTATAGCGGGGGACTCCTACGAGCAGTACTTC.

V and J are TRBV28 and TRBJ2-1; 9 bases are shared with TRBD1. Germline V CDR1 and CDR2: MDHEN, SYDVKM. V lost 8 bases to trimming and J lost 4 bases; unmatched junction nucleotides: 6. The CDR3 length is 14 residues. CDR3 in amino acids: CASSMDRGYNEQFF. The CDR3 DNA is TGTGCCAGCTCTATGGACAGGGGTTACAATGAGCAGTTCTTC.

The gene calls are TRBV19 and TRBJ1-2; TRBD1 might be the D (6 bases). Germline values: CDR1 LNHDA, CDR2 SQIVND (reference sequence). Trimming removed 10 bases at V and 4 bases at J, with 22 bases between. The CDR3 runs 15 residues. CDR3: CATTPGPGTFYGYTF. CDR3 nucleotides: TGTGCCACCACCCCCGGGCCAGGGACATTCTATGGCTACACCTTC.

The rearrangement joins TRBV9 to TRBJ2-7; TRBD1 matches 10 bases. Germline assignment: CDR1 SGDLS and CDR2 YYNGEE. Trimming at V came to 4 bases and at J to 7 bases, leaving 11 bases not matched to a gene. The CDR3 contains 15 residues. The CDR3 DNA sequence: TGTGCCAGCAGCTCCCGACAGGGGGCGCGTAATGAGCAGTACTTC. Amino acids: CASSSRQGARNEQYF.

V gene TRBV6-6 combines with J gene TRBJ2-3; 9 bases line up with TRBD1. The V and J ends lost 2 bases and 3 bases, in that order; junction bases with no gene match: 0. The CDR3 length is 14 residues. CDR1 is MNHNY and CDR2 is SVGAGI in the germline V gene (reference sequence). The CDR3 sequence is CASSYDRGTDTQYF. The CDR3 DNA sequence: TGTGCCAGCAGTTACGACAGGGGGACAGATACGCAGTATTTT.

The rearrangement links TRBV15 to TRBJ2-6, with 9 nucleotides matching TRBD1. The germline V gene has CDR1 LNHNV and CDR2 YYDKDF (reference sequence). The CDR3 consists of 18 residues. V shed 1 base and J 2 bases; nucleotides not matched to a gene: 6. The DNA of the CDR3 is TGTGCCACCAGCAGAGCCGGGACAGGGTTCCCTGGGGCCAACGTCCTGACTTTC. As protein: CATSRAGTGFPGANVLTF. Supplemented by reference TRBV15 and TRBJ2-6, the full variable domain reads DAMVIQNPRYQVTQFGKPVTLSCSQTLNHNVMYWYQQKSSQAPKLLFHYYDKDFNNEADTPDNFQSRRPNTSFCFLDIRSPGLGDTAMYLCATSRAGTGFPGANVLTFGAGSRLTVL.

V gene TRBV4-1 combines with J gene TRBJ1-2; maybe TRBD1 (5 bases). V was shortened by 2 bases and J by 5 bases, with 12 bases between the two germline ends. CDR3 length: 14 amino acids. Germline V gives CDR1 MGHRA, CDR2 YSYEKL. This CDR3 is CASSQPQGFYGYTF. The CDR3 region has the DNA TGCGCCAGCAGCCAACCCCAGGGATTTTATGGCTACACCTTC.

CDR3 nucleotide sequence: TGTGCCAGCAGTGAACGGGGGGTTCGCGGCTACACCTTC. Translated, it gives CASSERGVRGYTF. The rearrangement uses TRBV6-1 and TRBJ1-2; D might be TRBD1 (5 bases). Germline loops: CDR1 MNHNS, CDR2 SASEGT. Trimming cost V 2 bases and J 8 bases, with 12 bases left between them. The CDR3 loop spans 13 amino acids.

V is TRBV11-3 and J is TRBJ2-3, with 7 bases matching TRBD2. Per germline, CDR1 SGHNT and CDR2 YENEEA. V shed 3 bases, J shed 6 bases, and the junction held 6 bases outside the gene matches. CDR3 length equals 14 residues. CDR3: CASSLGGTVDTQYF. The CDR3 nucleotides read TGTGCCAGCAGCTTGGGGGGGACGGTGGATACGCAGTATTTT.

Only a few counts were recorded for this clone. V usage is TRBV6-5 and J usage is TRBJ2-3; 8 nucleotides line up with TRBD2. The CDR3 is made up of 14 amino acids. CDR1 is MNHEY and CDR2 is SVGAGI in the germline V gene. With V trimmed by 6 bases and J by 2 bases, 4 bases remained unmatched. The CDR3 spells CASSTSGFTDTQYF. CDR3 sequence (DNA): TGTGCCAGCAGCACTAGCGGTTTCACAGATACGCAGTATTTT.

V gene TRBV6-1 combines with J gene TRBJ2-1; D might be TRBD1 (7 bases). The CDR3 sequence is 16 residues long. V was pared by 1 base and J by 3 bases, with 13 bases between. Germline values: CDR1 MNHNS, CDR2 SASEGT. The CDR3 coding sequence is TGTGCCAGCAGTGAAGAACAGGGGACTTTCTACAATGAGCAGTTCTTC. Protein sequence: CASSEEQGTFYNEQFF.

The chain has TRBV7-8 and TRBJ2-7, with TRBD1 as a possible D gene (6 bases). The ends were cut back, 2 bases at V and 1 base at J, with 12 bases in the middle. CDR3 length equals 15 residues. Germline V gives CDR1 SGHVS, CDR2 FQNEAQ. CDR3 bases: TGTGCCAGCAGCTTACAACAGGGACGATCCTACGAGCAGTACTTC. Its protein is CASSLQQGRSYEQYF.

The chain joins TRBV7-9 to TRBJ1-2; D remains unclear. Trimming stripped 1 base from V and 4 bases from J, with 13 bases between. This CDR3 contains 15 residues. Germline CDR1 SEHNR, CDR2 FQNEAQ (reference sequence). CDR3 amino acids: CASSLDRGRAYGYTF. DNA of the CDR3: TGTGCCAGCAGCTTAGATCGAGGGCGCGCCTATGGCTACACCTTC.

In DNA, the CDR3 is TGTGCCAGCAGCACCGACAGGGTGGGGAATTCACCCCTCCACTTT. It is translated as CASSTDRVGNSPLHF. V and J are TRBV7-6 and TRBJ1-6, with 7 positions matching TRBD1. The CDR3 consists of 15 residues. The V gene's germline CDR1 is SGHVS and CDR2 FNYEAQ. The trim removed 5 bases at V and 7 bases at J, leaving 8 bases unmatched.

The J gene is TRBJ1-2, the V gene TRBV2; 9 bases fit TRBD1. V shed 5 bases and J 4 bases; nucleotides not matched to a gene: 2. This CDR3 region has 13 residues. The germline gives CDR1 SNHLY, CDR2 FYNNEI. This CDR3 is CASSTGGFYGYTF. As DNA, the CDR3 is TGTGCCAGCAGTACAGGGGGCTTCTATGGCTACACCTTC.

The CDR3 sequence: CASSAITRVNTEAFF. The CDR3 DNA reads as TGCGCCAGCAGCGCCATCACCAGGGTAAACACTGAAGCTTTCTTT. This chain connects TRBV5-1 to TRBJ1-1, with a possible D match to TRBD1 (5 bases). V lost 4 bases, J lost 2 bases, and 15 bases lay in between. CDR1 and CDR2 from the germline V gene are SGHRS and YFSETQ. The CDR3 covers 15 residues.

This clone has a handful of counts. The chain carries TRBV28 and TRBJ2-7; no reliable D call. From germline, CDR1 is MDHEN and CDR2 SYDVKM. V was cut by 2 bases and J by 5 bases, with 16 bases left in between. The CDR3 has 15 amino acids. The CDR3 DNA follows: TGTGCCAGCAGTTTAGGGCAGTCCGCCCCCCACGAGCAGTACTTC. It translates to CASSLGQSAPHEQYF.

The rearrangement links TRBV19 to TRBJ2-7, with 8 bases identical to TRBD1. Trimming at V came to 9 bases and at J to 7 bases, leaving 8 bases not matched to a gene. Germline V lookup: CDR1 LNHDA, CDR2 SQIVND (reference sequence). This CDR3 is built from 12 residues. The CDR3 DNA sequence: TGTGCCAGCTCAGGACAGGGAGGAGAGCAGTACTTC. Its translation: CASSGQGGEQYF.